This T cell receptor beta chain was observed in a study of T cell responses to AZD1222 COVID-19 vaccine. At the level of the study: Pooling of second doses given at about 4 or about 12 weeks was done. Study-level points and caveats: Most donors were white British and more were female, and clonal diversity was possibly underestimated. Sampling that yielded the repertoires occurred only after the peak T cell response.

Assay: immunoSEQ multiplex PCR; the TCRdb copy retains only in-frame clones and omits some. The sample holds roughly 150,000 clones; about nine tenths are singletons and the top ten take more than 5.5%. For this clone: Its antigen is undetermined.

CDR3 length: 14 amino acids. The V gene lost 4 bases and the J gene lost 1 base, with 13 bases spanning the gap. CDR1 GTSNPN and CDR2 SVGIG come from the germline V gene (reference sequence). The chain employs TRBV30 and TRBJ1-1, with D maybe TRBD1 (5 bases). This specimen consisted of peripheral blood, obtained on day 0 of AZD1222 vaccination. This sequence originates from an adult in good health. CDR3 sequence reads: CAWMRDGRNTEAFF. CDR3 nucleotides: TGTGCCTGGATGAGGGACGGCCGGAACACTGAAGCTTTCTTT.